These 9 T cell receptor beta chains share one sample of origin, sequenced in a study of cytomegalovirus exposure and HLA in healthy donors (dated 2017 in TCRdb). The library was made by the immunoSEQ multiplex PCR assay. A mixture of 60 forward primers for TCR Vbeta segments and 13 reverse primers for TCR Jbeta segments was used in the multiplex PCR. TCRdb re-hosts the immuneACCESS table, in-frame sequences only. Its copies lack some clones; in the studies checked, an unresolved V gene accounts for under half of them, and the cause for the rest is not known. Across this sample there are approximately 140,000 clones, with more than 65% seen only once. Of the sample, 5% to 6.5% is held by the ten largest clones. The sequencing sample was made of PBMCs. These receptors all come from a man over 45 in good health and CMV-seropositive.

The V and J genes are TRBV12-5 and TRBJ2-1; D may be TRBD2 (5 bases). Trimming cost V 3 bases and J 8 bases, with 8 bases left between them. Germline values: CDR1 LGHNT, CDR2 FRNRAP. The CDR3 is 12 amino acids. The CDR3 is CASGLGSDEQFF. CDR3 DNA sequence: TGTGCTAGTGGTTTAGGGAGCGATGAGCAGTTCTTC. Full variable domain (rest looked up from reference TRBV12-5 and TRBJ2-1): DARVTQTPRHKVTEMGQEVTMRCQPILGHNTVFWYRQTMMQGLELLAYFRNRAPLDDSGMPKDRFSAEMPDATLATLKIQPSEPRDSAVYFCASGLGSDEQFFGPGTRLTVL.

This clone showed up just a few times. The chain has TRBV28 and TRBJ2-2, with D perhaps TRBD1 (5 bases). The CDR3 loop spans 15 amino acids. V lost 1 base and J 10 bases, leaving 16 bases between the germline ends. Germline V CDR1 and CDR2: MDHEN, SYDVKM. The DNA for the CDR3 is TGTGCCAGCAGTTTATCTTTTCAGGGTTCGGTGGAGCTGTTTTTT. This codes for CASSLSFQGSVELFF.

The gene calls are TRBV20-1 and TRBJ2-1; possible D gene TRBD2, 6 bases. Trimming stripped 1 base from V and 15 bases from J, with 13 bases between. CDR3 length: 11 residues. Per germline, CDR1 DFQATT and CDR2 SNEGSKA (reference sequence). As DNA, the CDR3 is TGCAGTGCTAGAGCCCGGGACTCCCTGTTCTTC. Translating it yields CSARARDSLFF.

V usage is TRBV19 and J usage is TRBJ2-7; maybe TRBD2 (6 bases). The length of the CDR3 is 15 residues. Germline CDR1 and CDR2: LNHDA and SQIVND (reference sequence). V was cut by 9 bases and J by 2 bases, with 20 bases left in between. CDR3 bases: TGTGCCAGCGGGGGACCCGGGACCCAAACCTACGAGCAGTACTTC. As protein: CASGGPGTQTYEQYF.

This clone was detected only a few times. This chain joins TRBV29-1 and TRBJ2-7; possibly TRBD1 for D (6 bases). The CDR3 extends over 15 amino acids. The germline V gene encodes CDR1 SQVTM and CDR2 ANQGSEA. V was cut by 7 bases and J by 2 bases, with 21 bases left in between. The CDR3 DNA is TGCAGCGCCCTCCTAGGGGACACTTATACCTACGAGCAGTACTTC. This encodes CSALLGDTYTYEQYF.

The chain couples TRBV4-1 to TRBJ2-5; 12 bases line up with TRBD2. This CDR3 spans 19 amino acids. Germline loops: CDR1 MGHRA, CDR2 YSYEKL. J gave up 4 bases and V 1 base, and 13 bases lay outside the gene matches. The CDR3 region has the DNA TGCGCCAGCAGCCAAGTGCGACTAGCGGGAGTGGGAAGAGTAGAGACCCAGTACTTC. Amino acid sequence: CASSQVRLAGVGRVETQYF.

The chain couples TRBV27 to TRBJ2-1, with 8 bases aligning to TRBD2. This CDR3 has 16 residues. Trimming took 6 bases from V and 9 from J; bases not matched to a gene: 16. Per the germline V gene, CDR1 is MNHEY and CDR2 is SMNVEV (reference sequence). The CDR3 is CASRSWSGSFHSEQFF. Here the CDR3 DNA reads TGTGCCAGCAGGTCGTGGAGCGGGAGCTTTCATAGTGAGCAGTTCTTC.

The chain uses TRBV21-1 and TRBJ2-2; the table names TRBD1, a call not compared with the DNA. TRBV21-1 constitutes a pseudogene. This CDR3 spans 16 amino acids. CDR3 protein: CASRISGTGGAGELFF. The CDR3 DNA follows: TGTGCCAGCAGGATATCCGGGACAGGGGGTGCCGGGGAGCTGTTTTTT.

V usage is TRBV29-1 and J usage is TRBJ1-3, with a possible D match to TRBD1 (5 bases). V dropped 4 bases and J dropped 4 bases, with 11 bases sitting between them. Germline V lookup: CDR1 SQVTM, CDR2 ANQGSEA. This CDR3 is 13 amino acids long. The DNA for the CDR3 is TGCAGCGTTGTAGGCGGGGGAGGAAACACCATATATTTT. The encoded protein is CSVVGGGGNTIYF.